Listed below are T cell receptor beta chains from one sample, sequenced in a study of shared clonotypes between healthy human individuals. Clones were sequenced by immunoSEQ multiplex PCR, and TCRdb holds only the in-frame ones, with some missing. The sample has 2 million to 2.5 million clones; over 90% are singletons. Sequenced input: naive CD4+ T cells from PBMCs. Receptors were obtained from a man younger than 30 in good health. Some clones in this sample may be carry-over from other donors' samples. CDR3s include the opening cysteine and the closing phenylalanine or tryptophan. D genes are given only for firm matches. A clone size is listed for some rows: how often the clone was seen (once, few, many), or a class if it is expanded.

TRBD2,TRBJ2-7,TRBV5-1,NA,CASSTEAGHTYEQYF,TGCGCCAGCAGCACCGAAGCGGGGCATACCTACGAGCAGTACTTC
TRBD2,TRBJ2-7,TRBV7-8,NA,CATGLAASSYEQYF,TGTGCCACGGGGCTAGCGGCAAGCTCCTACGAGCAGTACTTC
NA,TRBJ1-4,TRBV6-5,NA,CASGGTNEKLFF,TGTGCCAGCGGGGGAACTAATGAAAAACTGTTTTTT
NA,TRBJ2-5,TRBV6-1,once,CASSSRGVTQYF,TGTGCCAGCAGTTCTCGAGGGGTGACCCAGTACTTC
NA,TRBJ1-2,TRBV9,NA,CASSGENYGYTF,TGTGCCAGCAGCGGGGAAAACTATGGCTACACCTTC
NA,TRBJ2-5,TRBV4-1,NA,CASSQALETQYF,TGCGCCAGCAGCCAAGCGTTGGAGACCCAGTACTTC
NA,TRBJ2-5,TRBV7-3,NA,CASRLVDSRETQYF,TGTGCCAGCAGGCTAGTGGACAGCCGAGAGACCCAGTACTTC
TRBD2,TRBJ2-1,TRBV11-1,NA,CASSPLQGLAGGRVQFF,TGTGCCAGCAGCCCCCTGCAGGGACTAGCGGGGGGGAGGGTGCAGTTCTTC
NA,TRBJ1-5,TRBV7-9,NA,CASSLESYGGGDSNQPQHF,TGTGCCAGCAGCTTAGAAAGTTACGGGGGTGGAGATAGCAATCAGCCCCAGCATTTT
TRBD2,TRBJ2-2,TRBV4-1,NA,CASSQVPGGRATGELFF,TGCGCCAGCAGCCAAGTCCCCGGCGGGAGGGCCACCGGGGAGCTGTTTTTT
NA,TRBJ1-5,TRBV7-2,NA,CASSPPSQPQHF,TGTGCCAGCAGCCCGCCAAGCCAGCCCCAGCATTTT
NA,TRBJ1-4,TRBV5-1,once,CASSPDGLNEKLFF,TGCGCCAGCAGCCCGGACGGCCTTAATGAAAAACTGTTTTTT
TRBD2,TRBJ2-1,TRBV7-9,NA,CASSLVAGSSYNEQFF,TGTGCCAGCAGCTTAGTAGCGGGGAGCTCCTACAATGAGCAGTTCTTC
TRBD1,TRBJ2-7,TRBV6-1,NA,CASSADRDGYEQYF,TGTGCCAGCAGCGCAGACAGGGATGGCTACGAGCAGTACTTC
NA,TRBJ1-4,TRBV5-5,NA,CASSLIARHRDGEKLFF,TGTGCCAGCAGCTTGATCGCGAGACACCGGGACGGGGAAAAACTGTTTTTT
NA,TRBJ1-2,TRBV29-1,NA,CSVESGGYGYTF,TGCAGCGTTGAATCCGGCGGCTATGGCTACACCTTC